This entry is about one T cell receptor (beta chain). This record comes from a study of blood T cell repertoires in COVID-19. Across the study: T cells, B-cell-depleted T cells, or PBMCs supplied cDNA or gDNA.

Germline V gene lookup returns CDR1 MNHEY and CDR2 SVGEGT. CDR3 length: 12 amino acids. V lost 5 bases, J lost 3 bases, and 8 bases lay in between. Original data processing: Estimation of nucleated cell counts was performed using reference gene primer amplification. Produced via immunoSEQ multiplex PCR; TCRdb's table is partial and in-frame only. The DNA was the basis for D and trimming; V, J and clone size are from that table. The sample includes 100,000 or so clones, about four fifths seen only once; the top ten take 15%. The chain uses TRBV6-2 or TRBV6-3 and TRBJ2-7, with a tentative D call TRBD1 (6 bases). The specimen was peripheral blood. The clonotype originates from an elderly woman with acute or convalescent COVID-19. For the CDR3, the DNA is TGTGCCAGCAGTGAGACAGGCTACGAGCAGTACGTC. Its translation: CASSETGYEQYV.